The 10 T cell receptor beta chains in this list originate from one sample, sequenced in a study of CD8+ T cells in alopecia areata. Once RNA had been extracted, it was reverse transcribed into cDNA to act as the sequencing template. The method was immunoSEQ multiplex PCR; TCRdb's version includes in-frame clones alone and lacks a portion of them. The data contain about 120,000 clones, around 56% of them seen just once; the ten biggest clones take up around 0.44%. The treatment denotes: oral pan-JAK inhibitor, 5-10 mg twice daily. Here the sequenced sample was CD4+ T cells sorted from blood, taken at week 4, from a patient treated with tofacitinib. These TCRs come from a human donor with alopecia areata.

This clone came up many times. The chain carries TRBV30 and TRBJ1-2; D call uncertain. The CDR3 sequence is 14 residues long. Trimming took off 0 bases at V and 1 base at J, with 9 bases between the two ends. The germline V gene has CDR1 GTSNPN and CDR2 SVGIG (reference sequence). For the CDR3, the DNA is TGTGCCTGGAGTGTACGGGGTCATAACTATGGCTACACCTTC. It yields the protein CAWSVRGHNYGYTF.

Details on this clone: Other DNA sequences of this sample code for an identical CDR3. This chain links TRBV6-1 with TRBJ1-5; the D is unclear. V lost 6 bases, J lost 2 bases, and 11 bases lay in between. CDR1 and CDR2 (germline): MNHNS, SASEGT. This CDR3 is built from 14 residues. CDR3 DNA sequence: TGTGCCAGCAGAGATTACATGGGCAATCAGCCCCAGCATTTT. The encoded protein is CASRDYMGNQPQHF.

This chain's CDR3 is CASSPLGAGTDTQYF. Here the CDR3 DNA reads TGTGCCAGTAGCCCCCTAGGGGCAGGCACAGATACGCAGTATTTT. The rearrangement uses TRBV19 and TRBJ2-3, with TRBD1 as a possible D gene (5 bases). The germline V and J ends were trimmed by 6 bases and 1 base, with 14 bases remaining between them. Per the germline V gene, CDR1 is LNHDA and CDR2 is SQIVND (reference sequence). The CDR3 sequence is 15 residues long.

In this sample, this clone turned up a few times. The chain links TRBV11-1 to TRBJ1-1; D gene unclear. The V gene lost 4 bases and the J gene lost 3 bases, with 6 bases spanning the gap. The CDR3 consists of 12 residues. The germline V gene encodes CDR1 SGHAT and CDR2 FQDESV (reference sequence). CDR3 coding DNA: TGTGCCAGCAGCTCCCGGTACACTGAAGCTTTCTTT. Protein product: CASSSRYTEAFF.

V gene TRBV29-1 combines with J gene TRBJ2-3; tentative D call: TRBD2 (6 bases). Trimming cost V 7 bases and J 2 bases, with 13 bases left between them. Per germline, CDR1 SQVTM and CDR2 ANQGSEA. This CDR3 has 13 amino acids. The CDR3 region is CSGRGRLTDTQYF. In DNA form, the CDR3 reads TGCAGCGGACGAGGGAGGCTCACAGATACGCAGTATTTT.

DNA for the CDR3: TGTGCCAGCGGGGTTAGCGGGAGCACCAATGAGCAGTTCTTC. Amino acids: CASGVSGSTNEQFF. V gene TRBV25-1 combines with J gene TRBJ2-1; 9 bases are a match to TRBD2. This CDR3 region has 14 residues. The germline V gene has CDR1 MGHDK and CDR2 SYGVNS. V lost 8 bases to trimming and J lost 6 bases; unmatched junction nucleotides: 8. Variable domain in full (rest from reference TRBV25-1 and TRBJ2-1): EADIYQTPRYLVIGTGKKITLECSQTMGHDKMYWYQQDPGMELHLIHYSYGVNSTEKGDLSSESTVSRIRTEHFPLTLESARPSHTSQYLCASGVSGSTNEQFFGPGTRLTVL.

This clone showed up just a few times. This chain joins TRBV7-9 and TRBJ1-6; 7 positions agree with TRBD1. CDR3 length equals 15 residues. Germline V gene sequence: CDR1 SEHNR, CDR2 FQNEAQ (reference sequence). The ends lost 8 bases at V and 8 bases at J; junction bases unmatched: 12. This CDR3 is CASGSGRGYYSPLHF. The CDR3 DNA reads as TGTGCCAGCGGATCGGGCAGGGGGTATTATTCACCCCTCCACTTT.

This clone was observed a handful of times. V and J are TRBV29-1 and TRBJ2-1; 11 bases agree with TRBD2. V shed 7 bases, J shed 2 bases, and the junction held 1 base outside the gene matches. Germline V CDR1 and CDR2: SQVTM, ANQGSEA. The CDR3 length is 13 residues. The CDR3 DNA follows: TGCAGCGGTAGCGGGAGGGCCTACAATGAGCAGTTCTTC. Protein sequence: CSGSGRAYNEQFF.

This chain connects TRBV19 to TRBJ1-5; no clear D gene. The germline V gene encodes CDR1 LNHDA and CDR2 SQIVND (reference sequence). CDR3 length: 13 residues. V lost 7 bases and J 6 bases, leaving 13 bases between the germline ends. In DNA, the CDR3 is TGTGCCAGTACGGGCTGGGAAAGTCAGCCCCAGCATTTT. It yields the protein CASTGWESQPQHF. Complete variable domain (other parts from reference TRBV19 and TRBJ1-5): DGGITQSPKYLFRKEGQNVTLSCEQNLNHDAMYWYRQDPGQGLRLIYYSQIVNDFQKGDIAEGYSVSREKKESFPLTVTSAQKNPTAFYLCASTGWESQPQHFGDGTRLSIL.

The chain employs TRBV5-5 and TRBJ2-1; a weak D match, TRBD1 (7 bases). Trimming removed 4 bases at V and 1 base at J, with 15 bases between. The germline V gene encodes CDR1 SGHKS and CDR2 YYEKEE (reference sequence). The CDR3 has 16 amino acids. CDR3 protein: CASSQLTGRSYNEQFF. CDR3 bases: TGTGCCAGCAGCCAACTGACAGGGAGGTCCTACAATGAGCAGTTCTTC.